This T cell receptor (beta chain) was observed in a study of shared clonotypes between healthy human individuals. This CDR3 has 17 amino acids. The germline V gene has CDR1 MGHRA and CDR2 YSYEKL. Trimming removed 3 bases from V and 2 bases from J; junction bases left unmatched: 13. Both CD45RO+ cells and CCR7-negative CD45RA+ TemRA cells were combined to make up CD8 memory. This clone was observed once. At the deep level, the assay was run. Per the authors' pipeline: Owing to the provision of junction-only sequences devoid of quality scores by immunoSEQ, filtering differed. Profiled with immunoSEQ multiplex PCR; TCRdb holds only in-frame clones, not every one. V and J calls plus clone size are reproduced from that table; the DNA served to infer D and trimming. This table holds fewer than 350,000 clones, more than 75% found once.

The clonotype was recovered from a man aged 18 to 30 in good health. This chain uses TRBV4-1 with TRBJ2-7; 7 nucleotides agree with TRBD1. The specimen sequenced was memory CD8+ T cells sorted from blood. Specified subset: CD45RO+ cells pooled with CCR7-negative TemRA cells. CDR3 protein: CASSQQRGTERTYEQYF. The CDR3 DNA follows: TGCGCCAGCAGCCAGCAAAGAGGGACAGAGAGGACCTACGAGCAGTACTTC.